Below, 13 T cell receptor beta chains from the same sample are listed, as sequenced in a study of T-cell reconstitution after alpha-beta-depleted transplantation in children. Using unique molecular identifiers, the investigators prepared the TCRbeta library. Via MiXCR, TCRdb re-called the PCR reads, giving one row per CDR3 protein. The sample carries around 76,000 distinct CDR3 sequences, approximately 18% recorded once. The sequencing here drew on PBMCs, mostly from graft donor cells, taken 360 days after TCRalphabeta/CD19-depleted stem cell transplant. The receptor source for this set is a male patient under 10 years old who had a stem cell transplant for acute lymphoblastic leukemia, so the T cells may come from the graft donor.

In this sample, this clonotype turned up a few times. CDR3 loop: CSAREPPGGGYQETQYF. CDR3 in DNA: TGCAGTGCTAGAGAACCCCCCGGGGGAGGGTACCAAGAGACCCAGTACTTC. V gene TRBV20-1 combines with J gene TRBJ2-5, with 7 positions matching TRBD2. The CDR3 is 17 residues long. Germline-derived CDR1 and CDR2 are DFQATT and SNEGSKA (reference sequence). V was pared by 0 bases and J by 0 bases, with 10 bases of the junction left unmatched.

This clonotype showed up many times. The chain carries TRBV28 and TRBJ2-3, with D perhaps matching TRBD1 (6 bases). Germline lookup yields CDR1 MDHEN and CDR2 SYDVKM. The CDR3 loop spans 15 amino acids. V was clipped by 6 bases and J by 0 bases, with 13 bases between them. CDR3 region: CASSDRQVSTDTQYF. CDR3 nucleotide sequence: TGTGCCAGCAGCGATCGACAGGTTAGCACAGATACGCAGTATTTT.

Ten or more counts support this clonotype. This chain uses TRBV5-1 with TRBJ1-5, with 7 positions matching TRBD1. The germline gives CDR1 SGHRS, CDR2 YFSETQ. The trim removed 2 bases at V and 5 bases at J, leaving 7 bases unmatched. The CDR3 totals 15 residues. The DNA for the CDR3 is TGCGCCAGCAGCTTACAGGGGCTCCCCTATCAGCCCCAGCATTTT. The encoded protein is CASSLQGLPYQPQHF.

This clonotype appeared a few times. V is TRBV7-9 and J is TRBJ2-7; D ambiguous. The length of the CDR3 is 15 residues. V was trimmed by 5 bases and J by 0 bases, leaving 14 bases between them. Germline V CDR1 and CDR2: SEHNR, FQNEAQ (reference sequence). The CDR3 here is CASSRAGSLSYEQYF. The CDR3 DNA is TGTGCCAGCAGCCGAGCCGGTTCCCTCTCCTACGAGCAGTACTTC.

This chain uses TRBV12-3 or TRBV12-4 with TRBJ2-3; D is ambiguous. The CDR3 sequence is 11 residues long. With 6 bases removed from V and 9 bases from J, the gap between germline ends came to 10 bases. The CDR3 coding sequence is TGTGCCAGCAGCCAGACTCCAACGCAGTATTTT. As protein: CASSQTPTQYF.

This clonotype turned up a few times. This chain joins TRBV3-1 and TRBJ2-3; tentative D call: TRBD2 (5 bases). The CDR3 runs to 14 residues. Germline V gene data show CDR1 as LGHDT and CDR2 as YNNKEL (reference sequence). Trimming removed 3 bases from V and 3 bases from J, with 10 bases in between. For the CDR3, the DNA is TGTGCCAGCAGCCAGTCCAGGAGGACAGATACGCAGTATTTT. Translation: CASSQSRRTDTQYF.

The CDR3 protein is CASSRGILGAKNIQYF. CDR3 DNA sequence: TGTGCCAGCAGCAGAGGAATTCTCGGGGCCAAAAACATTCAGTACTTC. This sequence joins TRBV7-6 and TRBJ2-4; D gene ambiguous. Germline assignment: CDR1 SGHVS and CDR2 FNYEAQ. CDR3 size: 16 residues. Trimming left V 5 bases short and J 1 base short, with 15 bases between.

This clonotype appeared many times. This chain connects TRBV11-2 to TRBJ2-5; TRBD2 might be the D (5 bases). Germline assignment: CDR1 SGHAT and CDR2 FQNNGV. The V and J ends lost 5 bases and 2 bases respectively, with 15 bases between them. This CDR3 spans 15 amino acids. CDR3 bases: TGTGCCAGCAGCCCGCTAGCCTGGGCTCAAGAGACCCAGTACTTC. This codes for CASSPLAWAQETQYF.

This clonotype was recorded only once. This chain connects TRBV7-9 to TRBJ1-1; D ambiguous. In germline, CDR1 is SEHNR, CDR2 FQNEAQ (reference sequence). The CDR3 spans 12 residues. Deletions cut 2 bases from V and 5 bases from J, with 6 bases between. The CDR3 nucleotides are TGTGCCAGCAGCTTACTCGGTACTGAAGCTTTCTTT. It encodes CASSLLGTEAFF.

This clonotype turned up a few times. This sequence joins TRBV7-9 and TRBJ2-1; no reliable D call. V lost 2 bases, J lost 4 bases, and 9 bases lay in between. Germline CDR1 and CDR2: SEHNR and FQNEAQ (reference sequence). This CDR3 has 14 residues. The CDR3 loop is CASSLTYGYNEQFF. The CDR3 bases are TGTGCCAGCAGCTTAACTTATGGGTACAATGAGCAGTTCTTC.

DNA for the CDR3: TGTGCCAGCAGTCCGCATAGCGGGAGGGCCGGCGAGCAGTACTTC. Its translation: CASSPHSGRAGEQYF. V is TRBV12-3 or TRBV12-4 and J is TRBJ2-7; 11 bases are shared with TRBD2. The CDR3 extends over 15 amino acids. With 5 bases clipped from V and 6 bases from J, the junction kept 9 bases outside the gene matches.

This clonotype was observed a few times. This chain connects TRBV12-3 or TRBV12-4 to TRBJ1-5; the D is unclear. V lost 7 bases and J lost 0, with 13 bases in between. This CDR3 is 15 amino acids long. The CDR3 is CASTTGGYSNQPQHF. Written as DNA, the CDR3 is TGTGCCAGCACCACGGGCGGATATAGCAATCAGCCCCAGCATTTT.

This clonotype was picked up a small number of times. The chain recombines TRBV2 with TRBJ1-2; 7 bases are a match to TRBD1. V shed 6 bases, J shed 0 bases, and the junction held 1 base outside the gene matches. This CDR3 spans 13 amino acids. Germline CDR1 reads SNHLY; CDR2 reads FYNNEI. In DNA form, the CDR3 reads TGTGCCAGCAGCGGGACAGCTAACTATGGCTACACCTTC. Amino acid sequence: CASSGTANYGYTF.